A single sample gave rise to the 4 T cell receptor beta chains below, sequenced in a study of regulatory T cells in long-lasting Graves disease. Time point noted: newly diagnosed GD, antithyroid drugs for less than 3 months. After RNA was extracted from PBMCs, the TCR library was made from it. Building of the TCR beta libraries involved iRepertoire HTBI primers and Arm-PCR of CDR3 regions. TCRdb called the multiplex PCR reads again in MiXCR, with one record for every CDR3 protein. The repertoire consists of 440,000 or so distinct CDR3 sequences, with 14% to 15% occurring once and the leading ten covering 15% to 20%. Another study also made use of these data, one on T cells in Graves' hyperthyroidism and ophthalmopathy.

The sample here was peripheral blood mononuclear cells (PBMCs), taken at new diagnosis, from a patient treated with antithyroid drugs. These TCRs come from a woman between 25 and 40 years old with Graves disease.

The chain employs TRBV10-3 and TRBJ1-6; unclear D gene. This CDR3 has 12 residues. Germline CDR1 is ENHRY and CDR2 is SYGVKD. Trimming took off 3 bases at V and 7 bases at J, with 4 bases between the two ends. The CDR3 loop reads CAISDSNSPLHF. DNA for the CDR3: TGTGCCATCAGTGATTCGAATTCACCCCTCCACTTT.

This clonotype was detected ten times or more. The rearrangement joins TRBV10-2 to TRBJ2-1; D remains ambiguous. Trimming pared 2 bases from V and 5 bases from J, leaving 10 bases between. The CDR3 extends over 14 amino acids. Germline CDR1 reads WSHSY; CDR2 reads SAAADI. The CDR3 loop is CASSEQGPNNEQFF. The CDR3 DNA is TGCGCCAGCAGTGAGCAAGGACCAAACAATGAGCAGTTCTTC.

This clonotype was found many times. This sequence joins TRBV20-1 and TRBJ2-1, with TRBD2 identical over 7 bases. The germline CDR1 and CDR2 sequences are DFQATT and SNEGSKA (reference sequence). V lost 1 base, J lost 8 bases, and 8 bases stayed unmatched. This CDR3 spans 14 amino acids. This chain's CDR3 is CSARGLAGVHEQFF. For the CDR3, the DNA is TGCAGTGCTAGAGGACTAGCTGGGGTCCATGAGCAGTTCTTC.

The chain joins TRBV14 to TRBJ2-1; perhaps TRBD2 as D (6 bases). Germline V gives CDR1 SGHDN, CDR2 FVKESK. Trimming took 0 bases from V and 7 from J, leaving 13 bases between them. The CDR3 covers 15 residues. CDR3 amino acids: CASSQDRGISNEQFF. The CDR3 region has the DNA TGTGCCAGCAGCCAAGATCGGGGGATTTCAAATGAGCAGTTCTTC.